This T cell receptor beta chain emerged from a study of T cells in Graves' hyperthyroidism and ophthalmopathy. Researchers took RNA transcripts and amplified the TCR beta CDR3 regions from them. The TCR CDR3 was amplified in a first-round RT-PCR using the HTBI primer set. MiXCR, run by TCRdb on the multiplex PCR reads, gives a single entry per CDR3 protein. The data show some 650,000 distinct CDR3 sequences, 16% seen once. The CDR3 runs to 14 residues. V lost 0 bases and J lost 6; bases outside the gene matches: 4. Germline V gene lookup returns CDR1 SGHRS and CDR2 YFSETQ. Specimen: blood. This sequence originates from a woman in her thirties or forties with Graves' ophthalmopathy. The V and J genes are TRBV5-1 and TRBJ2-7; 9 bases are shared with TRBD1. The CDR3 DNA reads TGCGCCAGCAGCTTGGGGGACAGGGAAGGCGAGCAGTACTTC. Translated: CASSLGDREGEQYF.